Sequencing of this TCR beta chain was carried out in a study of T cells in Graves' hyperthyroidism and ophthalmopathy. Regarding the study as a whole: Among clonotypes expanded in thyroid above 0.001, most were also found in blood. Ophthalmopathy could be told apart from stable hyperthyroidism with a 13 V-J model.

Researchers took RNA transcripts and amplified the TCR beta CDR3 regions from them. Researchers ran a first-round RT-PCR on the TCR CDR3 using the HTBI primer set. TCRdb redid the calling of the multiplex PCR reads with MiXCR, one entry per CDR3 protein. The sample consists of roughly 510,000 distinct CDR3 sequences, 35% to 50% of them appearing once. In its sample, this clonotype was seen many times. No antigen is known for it. Germline-derived CDR1 and CDR2 are SGHTA and FQGTGA. V lost 5 bases to trimming and J lost 5 bases; unmatched junction nucleotides: 3. The CDR3 sequence is 13 residues long. Not enrolled were patients with uncontrolled infection, other autoimmune disease, pregnancy or lactation. Orbital computed tomography, thyroid ultrasound, serum thyroxine and TRAb, and clinical symptoms together informed the diagnoses.

The V call is TRBV7-3, the J call TRBJ2-7; TRBD1 matches at 10 bases. Sequenced input: peripheral blood or thyroid tissue (not recorded which). The clonotype originates from an adult woman with Graves' disease, either hyperthyroidism or ophthalmopathy (not recorded which). The CDR3 loop is CASSRDRGDEQYF. CDR3 DNA: TGTGCCAGCAGCCGGGACAGGGGCGACGAGCAGTACTTC. Full variable domain (remainder filled in from reference TRBV7-3 and TRBJ2-7): GAGVSQTPSNKVTEKGKYVELRCDPISGHTALYWYRQSLGQGPEFLIYFQGTGAADDSGLPNDRFFAVRPEGSVSTLKIQRTERGDSAVYLCASSRDRGDEQYFGPGTRLTVT.